The 15 T cell receptor beta chains in this list originate from one sample, sequenced in a study of blood T cell repertoires in COVID-19. Profiled with immunoSEQ multiplex PCR; TCRdb holds only in-frame clones, not every one. Of about 100,000 clones in the sample, more than 80% were seen once. What was sequenced was peripheral blood. The receptor source for this set is a man aged 55 to 70 with acute or convalescent COVID-19.

This chain connects TRBV11-2 to TRBJ1-1; 7 bases are shared with TRBD1. The CDR3 runs to 15 residues. V was clipped by 2 bases and J by 2 bases; unmatched bases: 5. Germline V gene data show CDR1 as SGHAT and CDR2 as FQNNGV. CDR3 nucleotide sequence: TGTGCCAGCAGCTTATGGACAGGATCAAACACTGAAGCTTTCTTT. Protein product: CASSLWTGSNTEAFF.

The chain joins TRBV7-9 to TRBJ1-5; 7 bases are shared with TRBD1. V lost 0 bases to trimming and J lost 4 bases; unmatched junction nucleotides: 6. This CDR3 has 16 amino acids. Per germline, CDR1 SEHNR and CDR2 FQNEAQ (reference sequence). The CDR3 region is CASSLAEGAGNQPQHF. DNA of the CDR3: TGTGCCAGCAGCTTAGCAGAGGGGGCCGGTAATCAGCCCCAGCATTTT.

J is TRBJ2-7 and V is TRBV28; TRBD1 agrees at 7 bases. Per the germline V gene, CDR1 is MDHEN and CDR2 is SYDVKM. V shed 2 bases and J 1 base; nucleotides not matched to a gene: 5. This CDR3 has 15 residues. DNA for the CDR3: TGTGCCAGCAGTTTAAGGGCAGGGGGTTCCTACGAGCAGTACGTC. This codes for CASSLRAGGSYEQYV.

This chain connects TRBV18 to TRBJ1-2, with D possibly being TRBD1 (5 bases). Germline V gene lookup returns CDR1 KGHSH and CDR2 LQKENI. The V gene lost 4 bases and the J gene lost 8 bases, with 14 bases spanning the gap. CDR3 length equals 13 residues. CDR3 bases: TGTGCCAGCTCACGGGGCCCGGAGATGGGCTACACCTTC. Protein product: CASSRGPEMGYTF.

This clone is a singleton in its sample. The chain is built from TRBV27 and TRBJ2-3; no clear D gene. The CDR3 length is 11 residues. CDR1 is MNHEY and CDR2 is SMNVEV in the germline V gene (reference sequence). The germline V and J ends were trimmed by 6 bases and 5 bases, with 6 bases remaining between them. CDR3 coding DNA: TGTGCCAGCAGGTACAAAGATACGCAGTATTTT. It encodes CASRYKDTQYF.

The V and J genes are TRBV9 and TRBJ1-1, with D hard to call. The CDR3 runs 16 residues. CDR1 and CDR2 (germline): SGDLS, YYNGEE. V lost 4 bases, J lost 11 bases, and 27 bases lay in between. The CDR3 region has the DNA TGTGCCAGCAGCCCCGTAGCGGGCTTTACTACGCATGGTGCTTTCTTT. Translated, it gives CASSPVAGFTTHGAFF.

The chain couples TRBV11-3 to TRBJ2-7, with 8 bases lining up with TRBD2. The CDR3 has 12 amino acids. After removal of 8 bases from V and 6 bases from J, the junction contained 6 bases not matched to a gene. CDR1 and CDR2 from the germline V gene are SGHNT and YENEEA. DNA for the CDR3: TGTGCCAGCGGCGAGCGGGAGCGCGAGCAGTACGTC. Translated: CASGEREREQYV.

The gene calls are TRBV5-4 and TRBJ1-1, with 10 nucleotides matching TRBD1. CDR1 and CDR2 from the germline V gene are SGHNT and YYREEE (reference sequence). The CDR3 is 15 residues long. Trimming cost V 3 bases and J 5 bases; bases outside gene matches: 7. CDR3 region: CASSSRDRGHTEAFF. In DNA, the CDR3 is TGTGCCAGCAGCTCTAGGGACAGGGGACATACTGAAGCTTTCTTT.

The count of this clone is one. The chain combines TRBV7-2 with TRBJ2-1; D is uncertain. Germline CDR1 is SGHTA and CDR2 is FQGNSA. The CDR3 extends over 15 amino acids. V dropped 3 bases and J dropped 2 bases, with 11 bases sitting between them. The CDR3 coding sequence is TGTGCCAGCAGCTTGCGCAGGCCCACCTACAATGAGCAGTTCTTC. Protein: CASSLRRPTYNEQFF.

V gene TRBV27 combines with J gene TRBJ2-3; D may be TRBD1 (5 bases). The ends were cut back, 2 bases at V and 3 bases at J, with 15 bases in the middle. Germline V gives CDR1 MNHEY, CDR2 SMNVEV (reference sequence). This CDR3 has 16 residues. The CDR3 sequence is CASSLARVGWTDTQYF. CDR3 nucleotides: TGTGCCAGCAGTTTAGCCAGGGTCGGATGGACAGATACGCAGTATTTT.

The genes are TRBV27 and TRBJ1-6, with TRBD1 identical over 8 bases. Per the germline V gene, CDR1 is MNHEY and CDR2 is SMNVEV (reference sequence). The CDR3 spans 14 residues. Trimming removed 5 bases from V and 9 bases from J; junction bases left unmatched: 6. The CDR3 DNA sequence: TGTGCCAGCAGTATCCCAGGGGGCGGTTCACCCCTCCACTTT. Translated, it gives CASSIPGGGSPLHF.

The chain employs TRBV27 and TRBJ1-3; D call uncertain. The CDR3 has 14 amino acids. Trimming stripped 3 bases from V and 1 base from J, with 7 bases between. The germline V gene has CDR1 MNHEY and CDR2 SMNVEV (reference sequence). The CDR3 sequence: CASSFSGSGNTIYF. The CDR3 DNA reads as TGTGCCAGCAGTTTTTCGGGATCTGGAAACACCATATATTTT.

Points on this clone: At the DNA level, this CDR3 is encoded by other sequences in the same sample as well. V and J are TRBV7-2 and TRBJ1-1; 10 nucleotides agree with TRBD1. V gave up 4 bases and J gave up 8 bases; unmatched junction bases: 4. This CDR3 comprises 13 residues. The germline gives CDR1 SGHTA, CDR2 FQGNSA. The CDR3 DNA reads TGTGCCAGCAGCTCAAGACAGGGGGCCGAAGCTTTCTTT. It yields the protein CASSSRQGAEAFF.

The chain uses TRBV5-8 and TRBJ1-5; weak D call: TRBD1 (5 bases). Germline V lookup: CDR1 SGHTS, CDR2 YDEGEE. The CDR3 runs 16 residues. Between the trimmed V and J ends, which lost 4 bases and 0 bases, there was a span of 14 bases. The CDR3 here is CASSARVRGSNQPQHF. The DNA for the CDR3 is TGTGCCAGCAGCGCCCGCGTTAGGGGTAGCAATCAGCCCCAGCATTTT.

J is TRBJ1-5 and V is TRBV29-1; D remains unclear. Germline assignment: CDR1 SQVTM and CDR2 ANQGSEA. The CDR3 loop spans 12 amino acids. Trimming pared 5 bases from V and 10 bases from J, leaving 15 bases between. The CDR3 nucleotides are TGCAGCGTTCGCGTCGGCGAGGGACCCCAGCATTTT. This sequence encodes CSVRVGEGPQHF.